The 4 T cell receptor beta chains below come from one sample, sequenced in a study of blood T cell repertoires in COVID-19. Profiling relied on immunoSEQ multiplex PCR, and the TCRdb table lists in-frame clones only, not all of them. The sample carries around 140,000 clones, approximately 90% recorded once. The specimen sequenced was peripheral blood. These receptors were taken from a man aged 55 to 69 with active or convalescent COVID-19.

This clone showed up just a few times. CDR3 region: CASSQGAGENTIYF. The DNA for the CDR3 is TGTGCCAGCAGCCAAGGTGCCGGAGAGAACACCATATATTTT. The chain has TRBV3-1 (or the pseudogene TRBV3-2) and TRBJ1-3, with D unresolved. From germline, CDR1 is LGHDT and CDR2 YNNKEL (reference sequence). V was trimmed by 1 base and J by 7 bases, leaving 11 bases between them. The CDR3 consists of 14 residues.

This chain connects TRBV28 to TRBJ1-6; no definite D call. Germline V gives CDR1 MDHEN, CDR2 SYDVKM. CDR3 size: 13 residues. Trimming stripped 3 bases from V and 8 bases from J, with 8 bases between. CDR3 sequence (DNA): TGTGCCAGCAGTTTCGCCAGTCATTCACCCCTCCACTTT. Translated, it gives CASSFASHSPLHF.

V is TRBV28 and J is TRBJ1-5, with a tentative D call TRBD1 (6 bases). V was cut by 6 bases and J by 4 bases, with 19 bases left in between. The CDR3 length is 16 residues. Germline-derived CDR1 and CDR2 are MDHEN and SYDVKM. CDR3 loop: CASRLTLAGANQPQHF. The CDR3 nucleotides read TGTGCCAGCAGGCTTACCTTGGCAGGGGCGAATCAGCCCCAGCATTTT.

This clone was picked up one time. In nucleotides, the CDR3 is TGTGCCAGCAGCCAAGGGGGGGTGGGCGAAAAACTGTTTTTT. It encodes CASSQGGVGEKLFF. This sequence joins TRBV3-1 (or the pseudogene TRBV3-2) and TRBJ1-4; tentatively, D is TRBD1 (5 bases). CDR3 length equals 14 residues. Germline CDR1 and CDR2: LGHDT and YNNKEL (reference sequence). Between the trimmed V and J ends, which lost 1 base and 8 bases, there was a span of 11 bases.